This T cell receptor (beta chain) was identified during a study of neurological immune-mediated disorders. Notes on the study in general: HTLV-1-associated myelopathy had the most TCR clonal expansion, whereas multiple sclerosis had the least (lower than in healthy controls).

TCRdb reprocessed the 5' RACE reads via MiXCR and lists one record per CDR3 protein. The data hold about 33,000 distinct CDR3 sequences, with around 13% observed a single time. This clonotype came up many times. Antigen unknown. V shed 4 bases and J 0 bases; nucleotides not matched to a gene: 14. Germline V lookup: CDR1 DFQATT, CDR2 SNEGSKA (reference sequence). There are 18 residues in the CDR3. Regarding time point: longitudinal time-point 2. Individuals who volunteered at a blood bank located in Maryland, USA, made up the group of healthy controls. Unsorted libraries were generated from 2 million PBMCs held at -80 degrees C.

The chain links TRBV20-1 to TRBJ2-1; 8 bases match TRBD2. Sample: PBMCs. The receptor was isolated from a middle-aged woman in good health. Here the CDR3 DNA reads TGCAGTGCTACCTCCTATCGCGGGGGGAGTAGCTCCTACAATGAGCAGTTCTTC. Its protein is CSATSYRGGSSSYNEQFF.